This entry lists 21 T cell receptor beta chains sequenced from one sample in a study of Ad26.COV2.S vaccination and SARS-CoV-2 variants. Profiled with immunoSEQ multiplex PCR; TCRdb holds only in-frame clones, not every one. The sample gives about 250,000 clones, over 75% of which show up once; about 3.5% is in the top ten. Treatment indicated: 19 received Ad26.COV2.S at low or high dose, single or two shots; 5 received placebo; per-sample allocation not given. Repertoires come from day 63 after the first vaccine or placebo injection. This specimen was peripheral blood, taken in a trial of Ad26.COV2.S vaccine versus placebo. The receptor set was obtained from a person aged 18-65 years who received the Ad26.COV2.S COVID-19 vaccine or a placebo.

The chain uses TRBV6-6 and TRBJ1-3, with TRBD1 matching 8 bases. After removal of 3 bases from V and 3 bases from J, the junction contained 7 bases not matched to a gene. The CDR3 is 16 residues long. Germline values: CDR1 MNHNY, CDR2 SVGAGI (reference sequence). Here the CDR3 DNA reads TGTGCCAGCAGTTATACCTCAGGGGGCCTTGGAAACACCATATATTTT. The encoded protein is CASSYTSGGLGNTIYF.

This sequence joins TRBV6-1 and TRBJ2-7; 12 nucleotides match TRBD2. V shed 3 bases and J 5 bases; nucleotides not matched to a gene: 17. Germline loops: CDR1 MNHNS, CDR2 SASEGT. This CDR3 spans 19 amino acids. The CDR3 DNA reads TGTGCCAGCAGTGACCTCCATTTTCCGGGACTAGCGGGTAAGGACGAGCAGTACTTC. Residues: CASSDLHFPGLAGKDEQYF.

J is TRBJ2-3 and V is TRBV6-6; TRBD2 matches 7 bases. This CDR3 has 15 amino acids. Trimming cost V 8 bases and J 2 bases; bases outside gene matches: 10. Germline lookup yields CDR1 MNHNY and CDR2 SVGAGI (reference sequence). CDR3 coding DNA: TGTGCCAGCTTCAAAGGGACTACAACCACAGATACGCAGTATTTT. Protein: CASFKGTTTTDTQYF.

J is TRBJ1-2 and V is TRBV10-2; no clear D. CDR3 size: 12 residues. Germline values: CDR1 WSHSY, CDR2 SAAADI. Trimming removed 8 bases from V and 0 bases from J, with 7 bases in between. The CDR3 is CASRTPNYGYTF. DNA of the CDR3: TGCGCCAGCCGGACCCCTAACTATGGCTACACCTTC.

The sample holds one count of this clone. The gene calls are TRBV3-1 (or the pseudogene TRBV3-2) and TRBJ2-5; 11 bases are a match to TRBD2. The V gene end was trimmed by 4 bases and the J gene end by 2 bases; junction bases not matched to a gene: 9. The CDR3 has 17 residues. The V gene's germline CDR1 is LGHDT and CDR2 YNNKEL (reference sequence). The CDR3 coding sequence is TGTGCCAGCAGCCCTTTAATCGGGACTAGCGGACAAGAGACCCAGTACTTC. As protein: CASSPLIGTSGQETQYF.

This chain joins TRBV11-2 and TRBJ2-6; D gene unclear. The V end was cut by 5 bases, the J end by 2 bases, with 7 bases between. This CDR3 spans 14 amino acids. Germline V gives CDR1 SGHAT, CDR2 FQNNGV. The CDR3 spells CASSGPAGANVLTF. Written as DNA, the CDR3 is TGTGCCAGCAGCGGGCCTGCTGGGGCCAACGTCCTGACTTTC. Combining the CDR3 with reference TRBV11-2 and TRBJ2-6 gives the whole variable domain EAGVAQSPRYKIIEKRQSVAFWCNPISGHATLYWYQQILGQGPKLLIQFQNNGVVDDSQLPKDRFSAERLKGVDSTLKIQPAKLEDSAVYLCASSGPAGANVLTFGAGSRLTVL.

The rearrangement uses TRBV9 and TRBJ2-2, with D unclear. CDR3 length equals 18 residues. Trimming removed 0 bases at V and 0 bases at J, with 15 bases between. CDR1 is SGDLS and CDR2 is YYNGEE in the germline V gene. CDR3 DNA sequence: TGTGCCAGCAGCGTAGGCTCCCTCGGCCAGGCGAACACCGGGGAGCTGTTTTTT. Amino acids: CASSVGSLGQANTGELFF.

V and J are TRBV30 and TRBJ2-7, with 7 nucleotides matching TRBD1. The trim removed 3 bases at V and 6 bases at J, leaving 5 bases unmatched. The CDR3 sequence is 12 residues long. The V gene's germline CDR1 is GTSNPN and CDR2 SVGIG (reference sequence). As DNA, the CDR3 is TGTGCCTGGAGATTATACAGGGGCGAGCAGTACTTC. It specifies CAWRLYRGEQYF.

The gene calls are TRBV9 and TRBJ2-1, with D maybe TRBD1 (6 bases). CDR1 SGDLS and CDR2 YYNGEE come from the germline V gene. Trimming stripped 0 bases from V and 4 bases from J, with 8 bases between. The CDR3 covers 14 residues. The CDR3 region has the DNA TGTGCCAGCAGCGTAGGGGGGCTATACAATGAGCAGTTCTTC. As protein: CASSVGGLYNEQFF.

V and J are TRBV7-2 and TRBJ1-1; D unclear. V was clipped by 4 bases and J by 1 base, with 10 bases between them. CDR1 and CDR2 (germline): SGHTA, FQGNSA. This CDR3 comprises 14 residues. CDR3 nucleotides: TGTGCCAGCAGCTCTCGGACGGCGAACACTGAAGCTTTCTTT. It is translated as CASSSRTANTEAFF.

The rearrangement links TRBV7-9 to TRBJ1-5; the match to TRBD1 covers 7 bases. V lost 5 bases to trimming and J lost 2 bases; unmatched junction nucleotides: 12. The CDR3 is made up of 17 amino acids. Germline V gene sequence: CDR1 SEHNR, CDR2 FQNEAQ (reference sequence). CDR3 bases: TGTGCCAGCAGCCAATCAGGGGGGATCTCGGGCAATCAGCCCCAGCATTTT. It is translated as CASSQSGGISGNQPQHF.

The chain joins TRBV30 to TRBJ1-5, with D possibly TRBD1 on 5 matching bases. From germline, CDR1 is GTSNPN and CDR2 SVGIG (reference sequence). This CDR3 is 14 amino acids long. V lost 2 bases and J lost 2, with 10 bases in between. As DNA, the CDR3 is TGTGCCTGGAGTACGGGGGGAGGCAATCAGCCCCAGCATTTT. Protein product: CAWSTGGGNQPQHF.

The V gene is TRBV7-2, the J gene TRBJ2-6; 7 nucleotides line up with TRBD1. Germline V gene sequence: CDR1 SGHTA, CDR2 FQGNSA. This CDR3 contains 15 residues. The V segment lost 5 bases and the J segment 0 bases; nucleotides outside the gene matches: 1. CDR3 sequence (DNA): TGTGCCAGCAGCCGGGACAGCTCTGGGGCCAACGTCCTGACTTTC. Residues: CASSRDSSGANVLTF.

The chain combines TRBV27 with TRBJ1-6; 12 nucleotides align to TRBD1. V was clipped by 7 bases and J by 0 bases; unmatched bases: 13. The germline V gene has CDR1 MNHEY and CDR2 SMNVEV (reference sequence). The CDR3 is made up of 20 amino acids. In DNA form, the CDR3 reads TGTGCCAGCAAAACCGGGACAGGGGGCCCATTGAGCTCCTATAATTCACCCCTCCACTTT. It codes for CASKTGTGGPLSSYNSPLHF.

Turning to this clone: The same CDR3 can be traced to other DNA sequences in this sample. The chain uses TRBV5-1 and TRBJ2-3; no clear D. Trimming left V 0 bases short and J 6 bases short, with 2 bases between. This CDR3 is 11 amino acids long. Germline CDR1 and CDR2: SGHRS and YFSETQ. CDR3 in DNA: TGCGCCAGCAGCTTGGCCGATACGCAGTATTTT. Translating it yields CASSLADTQYF.

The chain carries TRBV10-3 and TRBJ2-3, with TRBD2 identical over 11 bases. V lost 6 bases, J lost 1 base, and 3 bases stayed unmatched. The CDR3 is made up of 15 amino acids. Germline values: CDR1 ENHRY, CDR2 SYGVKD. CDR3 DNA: TGTGCCATCAGCGGGACTAGCGGTGGCACAGATACGCAGTATTTT. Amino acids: CAISGTSGGTDTQYF.

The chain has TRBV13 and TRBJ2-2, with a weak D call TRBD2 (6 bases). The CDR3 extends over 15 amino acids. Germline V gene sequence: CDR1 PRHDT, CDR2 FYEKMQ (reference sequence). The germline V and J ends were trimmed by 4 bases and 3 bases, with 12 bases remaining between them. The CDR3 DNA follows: TGTGCCAGCAGCTCCAGGGAGGTGGACACCGGGGAGCTGTTTTTT. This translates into CASSSREVDTGELFF.

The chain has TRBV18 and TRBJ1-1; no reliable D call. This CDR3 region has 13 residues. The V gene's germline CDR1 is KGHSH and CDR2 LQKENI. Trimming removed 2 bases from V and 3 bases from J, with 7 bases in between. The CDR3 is CASSPVRDTEAFF. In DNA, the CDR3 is TGTGCCAGCTCACCAGTTCGGGACACTGAAGCTTTCTTT.

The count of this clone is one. The CDR3 DNA follows: TGCAGCGTTGAGACTAATCCTAGCTCCTACGAGCAGTACTTC. The encoded protein is CSVETNPSSYEQYF. This chain joins TRBV29-1 and TRBJ2-7; TRBD2 might be the D (5 bases). There are 14 residues in the CDR3. Germline-derived CDR1 and CDR2 are SQVTM and ANQGSEA. V was trimmed by 3 bases and J by 0 bases, leaving 12 bases between them.

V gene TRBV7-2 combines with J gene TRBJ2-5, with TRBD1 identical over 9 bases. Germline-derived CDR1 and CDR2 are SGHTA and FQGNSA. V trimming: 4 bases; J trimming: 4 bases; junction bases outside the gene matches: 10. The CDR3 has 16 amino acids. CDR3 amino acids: CASSSTYTGGRETQYF. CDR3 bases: TGTGCCAGCAGCTCCACGTATACAGGGGGCAGAGAGACCCAGTACTTC.

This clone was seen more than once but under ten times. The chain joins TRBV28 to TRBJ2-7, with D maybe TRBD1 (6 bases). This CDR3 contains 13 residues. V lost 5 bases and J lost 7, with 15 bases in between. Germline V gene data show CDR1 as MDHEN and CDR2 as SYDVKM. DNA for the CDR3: TGTGCCAGCAGTCTCACAGGGCTTGGAGAGCAGTACTTC. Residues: CASSLTGLGEQYF.